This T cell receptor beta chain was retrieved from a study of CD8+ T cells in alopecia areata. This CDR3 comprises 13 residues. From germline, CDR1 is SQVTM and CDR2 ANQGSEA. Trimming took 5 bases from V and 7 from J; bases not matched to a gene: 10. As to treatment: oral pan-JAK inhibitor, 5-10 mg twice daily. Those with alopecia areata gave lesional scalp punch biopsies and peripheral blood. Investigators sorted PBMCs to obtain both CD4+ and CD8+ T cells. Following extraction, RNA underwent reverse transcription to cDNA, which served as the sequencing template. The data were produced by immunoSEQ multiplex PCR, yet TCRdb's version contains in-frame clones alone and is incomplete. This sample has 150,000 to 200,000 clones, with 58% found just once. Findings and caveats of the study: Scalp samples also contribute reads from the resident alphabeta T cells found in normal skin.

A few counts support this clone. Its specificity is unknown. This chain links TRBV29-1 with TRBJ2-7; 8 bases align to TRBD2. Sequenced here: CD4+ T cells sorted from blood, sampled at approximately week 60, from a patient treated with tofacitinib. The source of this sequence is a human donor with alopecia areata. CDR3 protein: CSVSSGGPREQYF. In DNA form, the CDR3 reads TGCAGCGTTTCAAGCGGGGGCCCAAGGGAGCAGTACTTC.